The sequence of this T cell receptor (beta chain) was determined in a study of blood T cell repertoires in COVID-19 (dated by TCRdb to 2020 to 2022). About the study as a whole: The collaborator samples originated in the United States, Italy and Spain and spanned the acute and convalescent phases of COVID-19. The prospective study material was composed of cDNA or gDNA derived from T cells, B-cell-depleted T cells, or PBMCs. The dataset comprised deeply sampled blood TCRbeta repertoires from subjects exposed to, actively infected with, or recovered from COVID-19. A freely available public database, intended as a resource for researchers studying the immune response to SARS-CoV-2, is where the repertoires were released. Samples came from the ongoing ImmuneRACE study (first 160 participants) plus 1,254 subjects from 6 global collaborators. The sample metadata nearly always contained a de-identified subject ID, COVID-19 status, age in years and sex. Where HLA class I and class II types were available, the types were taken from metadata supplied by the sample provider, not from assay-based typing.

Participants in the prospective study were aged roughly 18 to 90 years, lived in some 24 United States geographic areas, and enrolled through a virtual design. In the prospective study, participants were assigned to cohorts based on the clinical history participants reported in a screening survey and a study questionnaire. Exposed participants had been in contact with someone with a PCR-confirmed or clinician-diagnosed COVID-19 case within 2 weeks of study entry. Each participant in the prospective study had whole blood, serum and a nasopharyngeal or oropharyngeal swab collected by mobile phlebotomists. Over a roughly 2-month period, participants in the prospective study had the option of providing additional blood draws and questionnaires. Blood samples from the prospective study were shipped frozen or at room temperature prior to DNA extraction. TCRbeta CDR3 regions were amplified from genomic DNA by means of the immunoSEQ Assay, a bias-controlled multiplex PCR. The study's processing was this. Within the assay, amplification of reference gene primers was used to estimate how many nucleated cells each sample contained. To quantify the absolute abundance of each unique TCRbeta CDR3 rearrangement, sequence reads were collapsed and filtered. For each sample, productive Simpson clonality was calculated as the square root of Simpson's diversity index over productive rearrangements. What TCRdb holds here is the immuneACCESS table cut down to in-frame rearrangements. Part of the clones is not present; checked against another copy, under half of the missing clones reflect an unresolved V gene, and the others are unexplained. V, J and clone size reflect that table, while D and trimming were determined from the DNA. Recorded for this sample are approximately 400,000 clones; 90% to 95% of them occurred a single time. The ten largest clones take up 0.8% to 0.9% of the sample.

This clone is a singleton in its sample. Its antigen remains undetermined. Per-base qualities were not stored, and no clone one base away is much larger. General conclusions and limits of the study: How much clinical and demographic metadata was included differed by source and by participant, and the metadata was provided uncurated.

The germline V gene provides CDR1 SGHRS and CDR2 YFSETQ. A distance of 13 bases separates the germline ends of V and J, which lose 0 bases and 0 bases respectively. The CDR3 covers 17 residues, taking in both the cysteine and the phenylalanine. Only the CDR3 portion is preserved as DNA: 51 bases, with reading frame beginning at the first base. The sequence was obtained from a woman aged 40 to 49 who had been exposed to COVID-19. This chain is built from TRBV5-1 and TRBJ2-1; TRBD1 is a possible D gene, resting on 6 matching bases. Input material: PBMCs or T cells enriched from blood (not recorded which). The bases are TGCGCCAGCAGCTTGGGGCAGGGGTCCAGCTCCTACAATGAGCAGTTCTTC. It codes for CASSLGQGSSSYNEQFF.